The 16 T cell receptor beta chains reported below all come from one sample, sequenced in a study of T cells in Graves' hyperthyroidism and ophthalmopathy. TCR beta CDR3 regions were amplified from RNA. The HTBI primer set served for first-round RT-PCR of the TCR CDR3. TCRdb fed the multiplex PCR reads into MiXCR, producing one record per CDR3 protein. The data show fewer than 850,000 distinct CDR3 sequences, with 17% seen just once and less than 20% held by the top ten. Material for sequencing was blood. These receptors came from a man aged 50 to 59 with Graves' hyperthyroidism.

This clonotype was detected a few times. The chain couples TRBV30 to TRBJ1-3, with D hard to call. V was trimmed by 3 bases and J by 4 bases, leaving 13 bases between them. CDR1 is GTSNPN, CDR2 SVGIG, per germline (reference sequence). This CDR3 is 14 amino acids long. CDR3 DNA sequence: TGTGCCTGGAGCGTCGGGTCCGAGGGAAACACCATATATTTT. Residues: CAWSVGSEGNTIYF.

This chain uses TRBV12-3 or TRBV12-4 with TRBJ1-4; D is unclear. V lost 5 bases and J 3 bases, leaving 19 bases between the germline ends. CDR3 length: 17 residues. CDR3 nucleotides: TGTGCCAGCAGTCCCCGGGGAGGGAGGGCATCTAATGAAAAACTGTTTTTT. It encodes CASSPRGGRASNEKLFF.

This clonotype has more than one count but fewer than ten. The chain employs TRBV11-2 and TRBJ2-7; TRBD1 aligns across 9 bases. The CDR3 spans 15 residues. Per germline, CDR1 SGHAT and CDR2 FQNNGV. V trimming: 4 bases; J trimming: 5 bases; junction bases outside the gene matches: 9. The CDR3 DNA reads TGTGCCAGCAGCTGGCCCGGGACAGGGAGCGACGAGCAGTACTTC. Residues: CASSWPGTGSDEQYF.

The CDR3 nucleotides are TGCGCCAGTACACCGCAGGGAACTAGCACAGATACGCAGTATTTT. This translates into CASTPQGTSTDTQYF. This chain joins TRBV10-2 and TRBJ2-3; tentative D call: TRBD1 (5 bases). The V end lost 9 bases, the J end lost 0 bases, and 16 bases lay between the germline ends. The CDR3 covers 15 residues. Germline CDR1 WSHSY, CDR2 SAAADI.

The chain has TRBV20-1 and TRBJ2-1; the match to TRBD2 covers 9 bases. The CDR3 is 15 residues long. The V gene end was trimmed by 5 bases and the J gene end by 5 bases; junction bases not matched to a gene: 10. CDR1 is DFQATT, CDR2 SNEGSKA, per germline (reference sequence). In DNA, the CDR3 is TGCAGTGCTGCGGGCACTAGCGGGTTTCACAATGAGCAGTTCTTC. It encodes CSAAGTSGFHNEQFF.

Concerning this clonotype: A single base separates this from a much larger clone, so it may be a read error. The chain recombines TRBV28 with TRBJ1-2; D call uncertain. Trimming took off 5 bases at V and 8 bases at J, with 18 bases between the two ends. The germline gives CDR1 MDHEN, CDR2 SYDVKM. The CDR3 contains 14 residues. The CDR3 sequence is CASSPWPGHSGYTF. CDR3 coding DNA: TGTGCCAGCAGTCCCTGGCCAGGCCATAGCGGCTACACCTTC.

The chain joins TRBV18 to TRBJ2-1, with 10 bases identical to TRBD1. The CDR3 runs 16 residues. The J segment lost 7 bases and the V segment lost 3 bases, leaving 9 bases of the junction unmatched. Germline V gene data show CDR1 as KGHSH and CDR2 as LQKENI. CDR3 sequence reads: CASSPSTGGESNEQFF. In DNA form, the CDR3 reads TGTGCCAGCTCACCCTCGACAGGGGGCGAGTCGAATGAGCAGTTCTTC.

This clonotype was seen many times. CDR3 loop: CASGGQTTTGELFF. As DNA, the CDR3 is TGTGCCAGCGGAGGGCAGACAACTACCGGGGAGCTGTTTTTT. The rearrangement uses TRBV7-2 and TRBJ2-2, with D possibly being TRBD2 (6 bases). The CDR3 is made up of 14 amino acids. In germline, CDR1 is SGHTA, CDR2 FQGNSA. The V and J ends lost 8 bases and 5 bases respectively, with 15 bases between them.

This clonotype has at least ten counts. V gene TRBV7-9 combines with J gene TRBJ2-1; TRBD2 aligns across 7 bases. The V segment lost 4 bases and the J segment 11 bases; nucleotides outside the gene matches: 8. The V gene's germline CDR1 is SEHNR and CDR2 FQNEAQ (reference sequence). The CDR3 is 13 amino acids. CDR3 sequence reads: CASSSRAGRKQFF. CDR3 DNA: TGTGCCAGCAGCTCTAGAGCGGGGAGAAAGCAGTTCTTC.

This clonotype occurred a few times. The V gene is TRBV4-3, the J gene TRBJ2-5; D remains unclear. Trimming removed 3 bases at V and 4 bases at J, with 12 bases between. From germline, CDR1 is LGHNA and CDR2 YSLEER. This CDR3 has 14 amino acids. The CDR3 is CASSQAWGPETQYF. Written as DNA, the CDR3 is TGCGCCAGCAGCCAGGCCTGGGGTCCAGAGACCCAGTACTTC.

The chain links TRBV7-3 to TRBJ2-1, with TRBD1 identical over 9 bases. Losses at the gene ends were 3 bases for V and 8 bases for J; bases not matched to a gene: 11. Germline loops: CDR1 SGHTA, CDR2 FQGTGA. The CDR3 is 16 amino acids. For the CDR3, the DNA is TGTGCCAGCAGCTTTGGGCCGGGACAGGGTCTCGATGAGCAGTTCTTC. Amino acids: CASSFGPGQGLDEQFF.

This clonotype was seen only a few times. The chain is built from TRBV20-1 and TRBJ2-1; 12 bases line up with TRBD2. CDR1 and CDR2 (germline): DFQATT, SNEGSKA (reference sequence). This CDR3 spans 18 amino acids. V was clipped by 0 bases and J by 1 base; unmatched bases: 7. CDR3 in DNA: TGCAGTGCTAGAGATGGGGGCCTAGCGGGGGGGTCCTACAATGAGCAGTTCTTC. Residues: CSARDGGLAGGSYNEQFF.

A note on this clonotype: Since a much larger clone is just one base distant, this may be a read error. The chain uses TRBV6-1 and TRBJ1-6; D ambiguous. This CDR3 contains 16 residues. Germline lookup yields CDR1 MNHNS and CDR2 SASEGT. CDR3 in DNA: TGTACCAGCAGTCCCGACGGACCGGCCCCAAGCTCACCCCTCCACTTT. Its protein is CTSSPDGPAPSSPLHF.

This clonotype has just a few counts. J is TRBJ2-7 and V is TRBV28; perhaps TRBD1 as D (6 bases). V was pared by 5 bases and J by 5 bases, with 19 bases between. The germline V gene has CDR1 MDHEN and CDR2 SYDVKM. CDR3 length: 15 amino acids. In DNA form, the CDR3 reads TGTGCCAGCAGTCCTCGAATACAGGGCGGCAACGAGCAGTACTTC. This sequence encodes CASSPRIQGGNEQYF.

The sample holds many counts of this clonotype. The chain recombines TRBV28 with TRBJ1-4; the D is unclear. The germline V and J ends were trimmed by 6 bases and 7 bases, with 9 bases remaining between them. The germline V gene has CDR1 MDHEN and CDR2 SYDVKM. This CDR3 is 12 amino acids long. The CDR3 protein is CASSTKGEKLFF. The CDR3 bases are TGTGCCAGCAGCACTAAGGGTGAAAAACTGTTTTTT.

CDR3 region: CASSFRGLYGYTF. The CDR3 DNA is TGTGCCAGCAGCTTCCGGGGCCTCTATGGCTACACCTTC. The chain combines TRBV7-7 with TRBJ1-2; D is possibly TRBD1 (5 bases). Trimming shortened V by 3 bases and J by 4 bases, and 9 bases separated the two germline ends. This CDR3 spans 13 amino acids. The germline CDR1 and CDR2 sequences are SSHAT and FNYEAQ (reference sequence).